Listed here are 26 T cell receptor beta chains from one sample, sequenced in a study of regulatory T cells in long-lasting Graves disease. Time point of the sample: newly diagnosed GD, antithyroid drugs for less than 3 months. The TCR library used RNA extracted from PBMCs. Building of the TCR beta libraries involved iRepertoire HTBI primers and Arm-PCR of CDR3 regions. TCRdb re-derived calls from the multiplex PCR reads in MiXCR, one entry per CDR3 protein. This table has 420,000 or so distinct CDR3 sequences, roughly 17% appearing once. This same sample was also part of a study on T cells in Graves' hyperthyroidism and ophthalmopathy.

Sequences were derived from peripheral blood mononuclear cells (PBMCs), sampled at new diagnosis, from a patient treated with antithyroid drugs. These receptors were taken from a woman aged 18-29 years with Graves disease.

The CDR3 DNA sequence: TGCAGTGCCAAAGGCAGGAATGAAAAACTGTTTTTT. Its protein product is CSAKGRNEKLFF. The chain is built from TRBV20-1 and TRBJ1-4, with D unresolved. The CDR3 covers 12 residues. Trimming shortened V by 6 bases and J by 5 bases, and 10 bases separated the two germline ends. Germline assignment: CDR1 DFQATT and CDR2 SNEGSKA (reference sequence).

This clonotype was observed many times. One end of the junction does not line up with germline, which may come from a read error. This chain joins TRBV3-1 and TRBJ1-2; D not resolved. Looked up from germline, CDR1 is LGHDT and CDR2 is YNNKEL (reference sequence). This CDR3 comprises 15 residues. The CDR3 region is CASSQVPEPNYGYTF. The CDR3 coding sequence is TGCGCCAGCAGCCAAGTGCCGGAACCTAACTATGGCTACACCTTC.

This clonotype was seen repeatedly, ten times or more. V is TRBV27 and J is TRBJ2-6; D ambiguous. Germline CDR1 reads MNHEY; CDR2 reads SMNVEV (reference sequence). The CDR3 has 14 amino acids. The V end was cut by 1 base, the J end by 3 bases, with 4 bases between. CDR3 DNA sequence: TGTGCCAGCAGTTTATATGGTGGGGCCAACGTCCTGACTTTC. Encoded protein: CASSLYGGANVLTF.

The CDR3 region is CASSFGLAGVVTDTQYF. In DNA form, the CDR3 reads TGCGCCAGCAGCTTCGGACTAGCGGGGGTGGTCACAGATACGCAGTATTTT. This chain connects TRBV5-1 to TRBJ2-3; 13 bases map to TRBD2. The CDR3 runs to 17 residues. V was clipped by 2 bases and J by 2 bases; unmatched bases: 5. CDR1 is SGHRS, CDR2 YFSETQ, per germline.

This clonotype was detected ten times or more. The V call is TRBV9, the J call TRBJ1-2; possibly TRBD1 for D (5 bases). Trimming shortened V by 0 bases and J by 2 bases, and 20 bases separated the two germline ends. CDR1 and CDR2 from the germline V gene are SGDLS and YYNGEE. The CDR3 is made up of 18 amino acids. Here the CDR3 reads CASSVAGAGPRGNYGYTF. As DNA, the CDR3 is TGTGCCAGCAGCGTAGCTGGGGCAGGTCCCCGGGGCAACTATGGCTACACCTTC.

The J gene is TRBJ1-2, the V gene TRBV7-3; D may be TRBD1 (6 bases). This CDR3 comprises 13 residues. V dropped 0 bases and J dropped 7 bases, with 9 bases sitting between them. Germline V CDR1 and CDR2: SGHTA, FQGTGA. As DNA, the CDR3 is TGTGCCAGCAGCTTAACCCGGACAGCTGGCTACACCTTC. This sequence encodes CASSLTRTAGYTF. The complete variable domain, with remaining parts taken from reference TRBV7-3 and TRBJ1-2, reads GAGVSQTPSNKVTEKGKYVELRCDPISGHTALYWYRQSLGQGPEFLIYFQGTGAADDSGLPNDRFFAVRPEGSVSTLKIQRTERGDSAVYLCASSLTRTAGYTFGSGTRLTVV.

V and J are TRBV9 and TRBJ2-7; maybe TRBD2 (6 bases). Germline lookup yields CDR1 SGDLS and CDR2 YYNGEE. The CDR3 has 15 residues. V lost 4 bases to trimming and J lost 4 bases, with 18 bases between them. This chain's CDR3 is CASSLGTEGIYEQYF. CDR3 sequence (DNA): TGTGCCAGCAGCTTGGGGACTGAAGGGATTTACGAGCAGTACTTC. The whole variable domain, filled in from reference TRBV9 and TRBJ2-7, reads DSGVTQTPKHLITATGQRVTLRCSPRSGDLSVYWYQQSLDQGLQFLIQYYNGEERAKGNILERFSAQQFPDLHSELNLSSLELGDSALYFCASSLGTEGIYEQYFGPGTRLTVT.

This clonotype was found many times. The rearrangement links TRBV20-1 to TRBJ2-7; D not certain. Trimming cost V 2 bases and J 5 bases, with 10 bases left between them. The CDR3 consists of 12 residues. Germline-derived CDR1 and CDR2 are DFQATT and SNEGSKA (reference sequence). The CDR3 here is CSARKVAHEQYF. The CDR3 DNA reads TGCAGTGCTAGAAAGGTGGCCCACGAGCAGTACTTC.

V gene TRBV19 combines with J gene TRBJ2-7, with TRBD2 matching over 8 bases. This CDR3 has 14 residues. The germline CDR1 and CDR2 sequences are LNHDA and SQIVND (reference sequence). The V segment lost 0 bases and the J segment 3 bases; nucleotides outside the gene matches: 1. CDR3 amino acids: CASSIEAGGYEQYF. The CDR3 DNA sequence: TGTGCCAGTAGTATAGAGGCGGGGGGCTACGAGCAGTACTTC.

Ten or more counts support this clonotype. The J gene is TRBJ2-3, the V gene TRBV5-6; 7 bases agree with TRBD1. CDR3 length: 17 amino acids. CDR1 and CDR2 from the germline V gene are SGHDT and YYEEEE. V shed 3 bases, J shed 2 bases, and the junction held 12 bases outside the gene matches. The CDR3 spells CASSSLTGDSNTDTQYF. CDR3 coding DNA: TGTGCCAGCAGCTCGCTAACCGGGGACAGCAACACAGATACGCAGTATTTT.

This clonotype was observed a few times. V is TRBV7-8 and J is TRBJ1-1; D is unclear. This CDR3 comprises 15 residues. The V end lost 2 bases, the J end lost 3 bases, and 13 bases lay between the germline ends. Per germline, CDR1 SGHVS and CDR2 FQNEAQ. The CDR3 nucleotides are TGTGCCAGCAGCTTATTCTCCCAAGGAGACACTGAAGCTTTCTTT. Protein product: CASSLFSQGDTEAFF. Drawing the rest from reference TRBV7-8 and TRBJ1-1, the complete variable domain is GAGVSQSPRYKVAKRGQDVALRCDPISGHVSLFWYQQALGQGPEFLTYFQNEAQLDKSGLPSDRFFAERPEGSVSTLKIQRTQQEDSAVYLCASSLFSQGDTEAFFGQGTRLTVV.

Comment on this clonotype: A single base is all that separates this from a far larger clone, so a read error is likely. The rearrangement joins TRBV2 to TRBJ2-7; 7 bases agree with TRBD2. The CDR3 is 15 residues long. Germline V gene data show CDR1 as SNHLY and CDR2 as FYNNEI. Trimming removed 6 bases from V and 7 bases from J; junction bases left unmatched: 15. The chain's CDR3 is CASRKTRGDYNEQYF. CDR3 DNA sequence: TGTGCCAGCAGGAAGACTAGAGGGGACTACAATGAGCAGTACTTC.

This clonotype appeared many times. This rearrangement joins TRBV28 to TRBJ2-6, with D possibly TRBD1 on 5 matching bases. V was shortened by 5 bases and J by 3 bases, with 8 bases between the two germline ends. The CDR3 length is 14 residues. Germline V gene sequence: CDR1 MDHEN, CDR2 SYDVKM. CDR3 sequence: CASSGQGGANVLTF. Written as DNA, the CDR3 is TGTGCCAGCAGTGGTCAGGGTGGGGCCAACGTCCTGACTTTC.

This clonotype was detected ten times or more. The V call is TRBV7-2, the J call TRBJ2-1; D perhaps matches TRBD2 (5 bases). The CDR3 contains 13 residues. Germline CDR1 SGHTA, CDR2 FQGNSA. Trimming pared 1 base from V and 8 bases from J, leaving 9 bases between. The CDR3 DNA follows: TGTGCCAGCAGCTTAGTTCCGGGGTATGAGCAGTTCTTC. Protein sequence: CASSLVPGYEQFF.

There are many counts of this clonotype. This rearrangement joins TRBV11-2 to TRBJ1-5; D unclear. The CDR3 is 18 amino acids. V shed 5 bases and J shed 9 bases, with 29 bases lying between them. Per germline, CDR1 SGHAT and CDR2 FQNNGV. CDR3 in DNA: TGTGCCAGCAGCCAGTTAGATACCCGGCCTCCGGGTCAATGGCCCCAGCATTTT. Residues: CASSQLDTRPPGQWPQHF. Full variable domain (rest looked up from reference TRBV11-2 and TRBJ1-5): EAGVAQSPRYKIIEKRQSVAFWCNPISGHATLYWYQQILGQGPKLLIQFQNNGVVDDSQLPKDRFSAERLKGVDSTLKIQPAKLEDSAVYLCASSQLDTRPPGQWPQHFGDGTRLSIL.

At least ten counts were recorded for this clonotype. The J gene is TRBJ2-3, the V gene TRBV7-2; 8 nucleotides agree with TRBD2. The CDR3 length is 15 residues. Germline CDR1 is SGHTA and CDR2 is FQGNSA. The V segment lost 1 base and the J segment 2 bases; nucleotides outside the gene matches: 2. Written as DNA, the CDR3 is TGTGCCAGCAGCTTAGGACTAGCGACCACAGATACGCAGTATTTT. Encoded protein: CASSLGLATTDTQYF.

For the CDR3, the DNA is TGTGCCAGCAGCACCGGGACAGGGGTCAATGAGCAGTTCTTC. Residues: CASSTGTGVNEQFF. The V gene is TRBV7-6, the J gene TRBJ2-1; TRBD1 matches at 10 bases. J was trimmed by 6 bases and V by 5 bases; bases with no gene match: 4. Germline lookup yields CDR1 SGHVS and CDR2 FNYEAQ. CDR3 length equals 14 residues.

This clonotype was counted only a few times. The genes are TRBV30 and TRBJ2-7; 7 positions agree with TRBD2. This CDR3 comprises 14 residues. CDR1 GTSNPN and CDR2 SVGIG come from the germline V gene (reference sequence). After removal of 2 bases from V and 9 bases from J, the junction contained 13 bases not matched to a gene. The chain's CDR3 is CAWSPGTTTTAQYF. The CDR3 DNA follows: TGTGCCTGGAGTCCCGGGACTACCACGACCGCGCAGTACTTC.

There are a few counts of this clonotype. The chain has TRBV9 and TRBJ1-2; no clear D gene. CDR1 SGDLS and CDR2 YYNGEE come from the germline V gene. The CDR3 totals 15 residues. Trimming shortened V by 0 bases and J by 0 bases, and 9 bases separated the two germline ends. CDR3 sequence reads: CASSVATGSNYGYTF. For the CDR3, the DNA is TGTGCCAGCAGCGTAGCTACGGGGTCTAACTATGGCTACACCTTC.

This clonotype was counted between two and nine times. The chain employs TRBV5-8 and TRBJ2-1; 12 nucleotides line up with TRBD2. Per the germline V gene, CDR1 is SGHTS and CDR2 is YDEGEE. There are 17 residues in the CDR3. With 4 bases clipped from V and 4 bases from J, the junction kept 9 bases outside the gene matches. CDR3 amino acids: CASSETETSGSYNEQFF. DNA for the CDR3: TGTGCCAGCAGCGAGACAGAGACTAGCGGGAGTTACAATGAGCAGTTCTTC.

This clonotype was seen more than once but under ten times. This chain joins TRBV29-1 and TRBJ1-2; TRBD1 aligns across 8 bases. The CDR3 contains 11 residues. Germline CDR1 is SQVTM and CDR2 is ANQGSEA. The J segment lost 7 bases and the V segment lost 6 bases, leaving 4 bases of the junction unmatched. The CDR3 DNA reads as TGCAGCGTATGGACAGGGTTTGGCTACACCTTC. This codes for CSVWTGFGYTF.

This clonotype appeared many times. This chain connects TRBV6-1 to TRBJ2-7; no clear D. Trimming cost V 5 bases and J 3 bases, with 20 bases left between them. The CDR3 loop spans 16 amino acids. In germline, CDR1 is MNHNS, CDR2 SASEGT. This CDR3 reads CASSPFGVSPDYEQYF. The CDR3 nucleotides are TGTGCCAGCAGTCCCTTTGGTGTGAGCCCCGACTACGAGCAGTACTTC.

Notes on this clonotype: Without the conserved terminal phenylalanine or tryptophan, this CDR3 likely stems from a read error. CDR3 amino acids: CVSSSKAGVLQETQYL. CDR3 DNA: TGTGTCAGCAGCTCGAAAGCGGGAGTGCTCCAAGAGACCCAGTACCTC. V and J are TRBV7-9 and TRBJ2-5, with 8 bases fitting TRBD2. Germline CDR1 reads SEHNR; CDR2 reads FQNEAQ (reference sequence). This CDR3 contains 16 residues.

This clonotype has a count of ten or more. The V gene is TRBV2, the J gene TRBJ1-1; the match to TRBD1 covers 7 bases. Germline CDR1 reads SNHLY; CDR2 reads FYNNEI. Losses at the gene ends were 5 bases for V and 4 bases for J; bases not matched to a gene: 7. This CDR3 comprises 14 residues. The CDR3 sequence is CASSSQGVSTEAFF. In DNA, the CDR3 is TGTGCCAGCAGTTCCCAGGGGGTGAGCACTGAAGCTTTCTTT.

Only a few counts were recorded for this clonotype. CDR3 sequence: CASIRPETVNSPLHF. The CDR3 nucleotides read TGTGCCAGTATAAGGCCGGAGACAGTGAATTCACCCCTCCACTTT. The chain couples TRBV27 to TRBJ1-6; maybe TRBD1 (5 bases). V was cut by 9 bases and J by 7 bases, with 19 bases left in between. Germline CDR1 MNHEY, CDR2 SMNVEV (reference sequence). This CDR3 is built from 15 residues.

In its sample, this clonotype was seen many times. An end of the junction does not agree with germline; a read error may underlie this. The rearrangement links TRBV11-2 to TRBJ2-1; D uncertain. This CDR3 has 12 residues. In germline, CDR1 is SGHAT, CDR2 FQNNGV. The CDR3 region is CASSSDLNGQFF. In nucleotides, the CDR3 is TGTGCCAGCAGCTCAGACCTTAATGGGCAGTTCTTC.